The clone carrying this T cell receptor beta chain came up a few times. Its specificity is not known. CDR3 size: 13 residues. The ends were cut back, 1 base at V and 2 bases at J, with 7 bases in the middle. Germline V gene data show CDR1 as SGHNT and CDR2 as YYREEE (reference sequence). The entry originates in a study of cytomegalovirus exposure and HLA in healthy donors. The study, taken as a whole, reports: Follow-up analysis found HLA locus-dependent TCR association rates, highest for DRB1 and lowest for HLA-C.

Primers included in the PCR were 60 Vbeta and 13 Jbeta primers. TCRdb keeps only in-frame clones here, not all; method: immunoSEQ multiplex PCR. Altogether 150,000 to 200,000 clones are present, about 85% being singletons, with the ten largest covering approximately 0.39%. This receptor was obtained from a male donor in good health and CMV-seropositive. Sequencing was carried out using PBMCs. This chain links TRBV5-4 with TRBJ2-7, with D unclear. The chain's CDR3 is CASSLQATYEQYF. Here the CDR3 DNA reads TGTGCCAGCAGCTTGCAAGCGACCTACGAGCAGTACTTC.